This passage covers 15 T cell receptor beta chains from one sample sequenced in a study of blood T cells in healthy people across ages. Alongside a J-beta primer mix, a sample-barcoded 5' primer served in a second PCR lasting about 7 to 12 cycles. One entry per CDR3 protein, called by TCRdb with MiXCR from the 5' RACE reads. The sample contains 1.5 million to 2 million distinct CDR3 sequences, approximately 30% of which appear only once. Sample: blood. The receptors shown here come from a woman in her 30s in good health.

This clonotype was found a few times. The DNA for the CDR3 is TGTGCCACCAGGAGGACAGGGAACACTGAAGCTTTCTTT. This codes for CATRRTGNTEAFF. This sequence joins TRBV15 and TRBJ1-1; 7 bases agree with TRBD1. Per the germline V gene, CDR1 is LNHNV and CDR2 is YYDKDF (reference sequence). The CDR3 has 13 amino acids. The J segment lost 1 base and the V segment lost 6 bases, leaving 2 bases of the junction unmatched.

CDR3 bases: TGTGCCAGCAGCGAGACAGGGGGCCTCTCCTACGAGCAGTACTTC. It translates to CASSETGGLSYEQYF. The genes are TRBV6-5 and TRBJ2-7, with 10 bases aligning to TRBD1. Germline trimming cut 6 bases from V and 0 bases from J; bases unmatched to any gene: 5. The CDR3 has 15 amino acids. Germline values: CDR1 MNHEY, CDR2 SVGAGI.

The chain recombines TRBV9 with TRBJ2-7, with D possibly being TRBD2 (5 bases). This CDR3 region has 14 residues. V was cut by 2 bases and J by 2 bases, with 11 bases left in between. Germline V gene data show CDR1 as SGDLS and CDR2 as YYNGEE. The CDR3 loop is CASSVGSDPYEQYF. DNA of the CDR3: TGTGCCAGCAGCGTGGGTAGCGATCCCTACGAGCAGTACTTC.

The table lists this clonotype with many counts. This chain links TRBV29-1 with TRBJ2-1; 8 bases map to TRBD1. V was pared by 4 bases and J by 6 bases, with 5 bases of the junction left unmatched. CDR3 length equals 13 residues. CDR1 is SQVTM and CDR2 is ANQGSEA in the germline V gene. CDR3 region: CSVAQGATNEQFF. The CDR3 DNA reads TGCAGCGTTGCTCAGGGGGCTACCAATGAGCAGTTCTTC.

V gene TRBV19 combines with J gene TRBJ2-7; D is ambiguous. The CDR3 consists of 13 residues. V was cut by 5 bases and J by 0 bases, with 8 bases left in between. Germline V gene lookup returns CDR1 LNHDA and CDR2 SQIVND (reference sequence). CDR3 sequence reads: CASSQQASYEQYF. The CDR3 nucleotides are TGTGCCAGTAGTCAACAAGCCTCCTACGAGCAGTACTTC.

The rearrangement uses TRBV30 and TRBJ1-2; D is ambiguous. Germline lookup yields CDR1 GTSNPN and CDR2 SVGIG (reference sequence). The CDR3 runs 13 residues. Trimming shortened V by 4 bases and J by 3 bases, and 12 bases separated the two germline ends. The CDR3 nucleotides read TGTGCCTGGAACCCCGACCGGGACTATGGCTACACCTTC. Its protein is CAWNPDRDYGYTF.

The table lists this clonotype with many counts. V usage is TRBV9 and J usage is TRBJ2-7; D not certain. The CDR3 runs 14 residues. Germline CDR1 and CDR2: SGDLS and YYNGEE. Deletions cut 0 bases from V and 0 bases from J, with 7 bases between. The CDR3 region has the DNA TGTGCCAGCAGCGTAGCTCAGAGCTCCTACGAGCAGTACTTC. The encoded protein is CASSVAQSSYEQYF.

Many counts were recorded for this clonotype. The rearrangement joins TRBV5-1 to TRBJ2-5; D perhaps matches TRBD2 (6 bases). This CDR3 region has 14 residues. The V gene lost 3 bases and the J gene lost 5 bases, with 14 bases spanning the gap. Germline lookup yields CDR1 SGHRS and CDR2 YFSETQ. CDR3 sequence: CASSSSYGGETQYF. CDR3 DNA sequence: TGCGCCAGCAGCTCTTCATACGGAGGGGAGACCCAGTACTTC.

CDR3 in amino acids: CSARDLTGGRTEAFF. The CDR3 DNA reads as TGCAGTGCTAGAGATCTGACCGGGGGGCGGACTGAAGCTTTCTTT. V is TRBV20-1 and J is TRBJ1-1, with D perhaps TRBD1 (6 bases). Deletions cut 0 bases from V and 5 bases from J, with 16 bases between. CDR1 DFQATT and CDR2 SNEGSKA come from the germline V gene (reference sequence). The CDR3 spans 15 residues.

CDR3 loop: CSVGWGTGELFF. CDR3 nucleotide sequence: TGCAGCGTTGGGTGGGGCACCGGGGAGCTGTTTTTT. J is TRBJ2-2 and V is TRBV29-1, with D unclear. V shed 4 bases and J shed 4 bases, with 7 bases lying between them. This CDR3 is built from 12 residues. The germline CDR1 and CDR2 sequences are SQVTM and ANQGSEA.

Points on this clonotype: It may be a read error: a sequence one base away is much more abundant. The rearrangement joins TRBV12-3 or TRBV12-4 to TRBJ2-1, with 9 positions matching TRBD1. The DNA matches TRBJ2-7 better at its end, which makes the J call doubtful. The CDR3 is 14 amino acids. The CDR3 DNA sequence: TGTGCCATTAACCGGGACAGGGTATACAATGAGCAGTACTTC. Encoded protein: CAINRDRVYNEQYF.

On this clonotype itself: It may be a read error: a sequence one base away is much more abundant. This rearrangement joins TRBV7-8 to TRBJ2-5, with 8 bases that match TRBD2. Gene TRBJ2-7 matches the end of the DNA better, so the J call may be wrong. The CDR3 contains 15 residues. From germline, CDR1 is SGHVS and CDR2 FQNEAQ. CDR3 sequence (DNA): TGTGCCAGCAGCTCGGAAGCGGGAGCGACCTGCGAGCAGTACTTC. It yields the protein CASSSEAGATCEQYF.

For this clonotype: A much larger clone sits a single nucleotide away, making a read error possible. The chain joins TRBV12-3 or TRBV12-4 to TRBJ1-2; possibly TRBD1 for D (6 bases). The V end was cut by 3 bases, the J end by 4 bases, with 15 bases between. This CDR3 has 15 residues. CDR3 DNA: TGTGCCAGCAGTTTCCTCGCGTTGGGGGCCTATGGCTACACCTTC. Amino acids: CASSFLALGAYGYTF.

This chain's CDR3 is CASTPSGLQETQYF. In nucleotides, the CDR3 is TGTGCCAGCACCCCAAGCGGATTACAAGAGACCCAGTACTTC. The V call is TRBV7-6, the J call TRBJ2-5; D may be TRBD2 (5 bases). Germline lookup yields CDR1 SGHVS and CDR2 FNYEAQ. V was shortened by 7 bases and J by 2 bases, with 14 bases between the two germline ends. The CDR3 sequence is 14 residues long.

This clonotype was observed many times. The CDR3 sequence is CAWSRQVLETQYF. CDR3 nucleotides: TGTGCCTGGAGTCGACAGGTTTTAGAGACCCAGTACTTC. The chain combines TRBV30 with TRBJ2-5, with D maybe TRBD1 (6 bases). In germline, CDR1 is GTSNPN, CDR2 SVGIG (reference sequence). V was trimmed by 2 bases and J by 4 bases, leaving 11 bases between them. The CDR3 has 13 residues.